This T cell receptor beta chain was retrieved from a study of vaccination effects on CD4 cells after COVID-19. Looking at the study overall: A couple of convalescent patients each provided a sample, at 16 days and at one week before vaccination.

On this clone itself: Its cognate antigen is unknown.

Points from the study as a whole: Marked clonal contraction was seen late after vaccination (in both infection- and vaccine-induced clones). Spike-reactive clones detected post-vaccine in convalescents consisted mainly of new vaccine-induced clones.

Profiling relied on immunoSEQ multiplex PCR, and the TCRdb table lists in-frame clones only, not all of them. The table records tens of thousands of clones, just under 75% of them present only once. Antigen-specific CD4+ T cells were expanded (with viral peptide pools) by the ViraFEST assay ahead of sequencing. Subsequent to a culture period of 10 to 11 days, CD4+ T cells were isolated. It was between March and December 2020 that the person had a SARS-CoV-2 infection confirmed by PCR. Each well held some 2 million PBMC cultured with roughly 10 ug/ml peptides and 10 IU/ml IL-2. The CDR3 totals 15 residues. V shed 3 bases, J shed 6 bases, and the junction held 6 bases outside the gene matches. Germline V gene lookup returns CDR1 KGHSH and CDR2 LQKENI.

The TCR comes from a human donor who had a prior SARS-CoV-2 infection. This sample comprised CD4+ T cells from PBMCs cultured with a peptide pool, obtained before COVID-19 vaccination. V usage is TRBV18 and J usage is TRBJ2-7; 12 positions match TRBD2. The CDR3 protein is CASSPGLAGIGEQYF. CDR3 DNA: TGTGCCAGCTCACCCGGACTAGCGGGAATAGGCGAGCAGTACTTC.